This is a list of T cell receptor beta chains from one sample in a study of blood T cell repertoires in COVID-19. Some clones are missing from TCRdb's copy, which holds only in-frame ones; the method was immunoSEQ multiplex PCR. This table has roughly 46,000 clones, around 87% appearing once. Material: PBMCs or T cells enriched from blood (not recorded which). The receptors were sampled from a woman between 45 and 65 years old who had recovered from COVID-19. Each CDR3 is given with its conserved first and last residue. A D gene is named only where the DNA matches it firmly. Expanded clones get a size class; other rows say once, few or many, or leave the size out.

abundance	v_gene	j_gene	d_gene	CDR3nt	CDR3aa
-	TRBV27	TRBJ1-2	TRBD1	TGTGCCAGCAGTATCACGACAGGGGGCTTAGTAGGCTACACCTTC	CASSITTGGLVGYTF
few	TRBV24-1	TRBJ1-2	-	TGTGCCCGTCTATCGGGGGGCCATGCTAACTATGGCTACACCTTC	CARLSGGHANYGYTF
-	TRBV5-1	TRBJ2-5	TRBD2	TGCGCCAGCGGCCTCCAACGGCTAGCGGGAGGGCCGGGGGAGACCCAGTACTTC	CASGLQRLAGGPGETQYF
-	TRBV2	TRBJ2-7	-	TGTGCCAGCAGTGACCCGTCAGGGGACTACGAGCAGTACTTC	CASSDPSGDYEQYF
-	TRBV5-1	TRBJ2-3	-	TGCGCCAGCAGGAAGGACAGCAGCACAGATACGCAGTATTTT	CASRKDSSTDTQYF
-	TRBV10-3	TRBJ2-2	-	TGTGCCATCAGCCCGTCGAATGACAACGGGGAGCTGTTTTTT	CAISPSNDNGELFF
once	TRBV10-2	TRBJ2-7	TRBD2	TGCGCCAGCAGTAGGACTAGCGGGAGTCTATACGAGCAGTACTTC	CASSRTSGSLYEQYF
-	TRBV7-3	TRBJ2-5	-	TGTGCCAGCAGCTTAGGTCCCGAAGAACGGCAGTACTTC	CASSLGPEERQYF
few	TRBV9	TRBJ1-2	-	TGTGCCAGCAGCTCACCGCGGGGCGGAAATACCCCTCTGGCCTATGGCTACACCTTC	CASSSPRGGNTPLAYGYTF
-	TRBV6-1	TRBJ1-5	-	TGTGCCAGCAGTGAACTTAAGCCCAATCAGCCCCAGCATTTT	CASSELKPNQPQHF
-	TRBV7-9	TRBJ1-2	-	TGTGCCAGCAGCCCACCCGCCAAGCCCAACTATGGCTACACCTTC	CASSPPAKPNYGYTF
-	TRBV11-1	TRBJ1-1	-	TGTGCCAGCAGCTTAGGACTAAACACTGAAGCTTTCTTT	CASSLGLNTEAFF
few	TRBV6-5	TRBJ2-2	TRBD1	TGTGCCAGCAGCCCCGGGACAGGAGAAGCCGGGGAGCTGTTTTTT	CASSPGTGEAGELFF
-	TRBV28	TRBJ1-2	TRBD1	TGTGCCAGCAGTTTTCAGGGGGCCCTCTATGGCTACACCTTC	CASSFQGALYGYTF
-	TRBV15	TRBJ2-2	TRBD1	TGTGCCACCAGCAGAGATAGAAGAACAGGGGACACCGGGGAGCTGTTTTTT	CATSRDRRTGDTGELFF
-	TRBV5-1	TRBJ2-1	-	TGCGCCAGCAGCCTAGCGAGCTCCTACAATGAGCAGTTCTTC	CASSLASSYNEQFF
-	TRBV6-6	TRBJ1-4	TRBD1	TGTGCCAGCGGGGACAGGGAATTAGGTGAAAAACTGTTTTTT	CASGDRELGEKLFF
-	TRBV5-6	TRBJ2-5	TRBD2	TGTGCCAGCAGCCGCCTACAAGGCGGGGGACAAGAGACCCAGTACTTC	CASSRLQGGGQETQYF
few	TRBV27	TRBJ1-6	-	TGTGCCAGCAGTTTAGAGGGGGACTCACCCCTCCACTTT	CASSLEGDSPLHF
-	TRBV29-1	TRBJ1-1	TRBD1	TGCAGCGTAAGGACAGGTACAATGAACACTGAAGCTTTCTTT	CSVRTGTMNTEAFF
-	TRBV5-4	TRBJ2-3	-	TGTGCCAGCAGCTTGTCAGGGCGCCTCAGCACAGATACGCAGTATTTT	CASSLSGRLSTDTQYF
few	TRBV4-2	TRBJ1-6	TRBD1	TGTGCCAGCAGCCAAGATGTGGCTGGAGGCGGGACAGGGTGGGGATCACCCCTCCACTTT	CASSQDVAGGGTGWGSPLHF
few	TRBV11-2	TRBJ2-5	TRBD2	TGTGCCAGCAGCCCACGTCGGGGGGAAGGTGAGACCCAGTACTTC	CASSPRRGEGETQYF
-	TRBV7-8	TRBJ2-7	TRBD2	TGTGCCAGCAGCCCCTCCAGTGGACTAGCGGGAGGGCCCATCATACGATTACGGGGGATGGAGCAGTACTTC	CASSPSSGLAGGPIIRLRGMEQYF
-	TRBV29-1	TRBJ1-5	-	TGCAGCGTTGGGGAGGGCAATCAGCCCCAGCATTTT	CSVGEGNQPQHF
-	TRBV6-2/TRBV6-3	TRBJ1-2	-	TGTGCCAGCAGTTATGACCGCGGGACTCTGGGTGGCTACACCTTC	CASSYDRGTLGGYTF
-	TRBV4-3	TRBJ2-7	TRBD2	TGCGCCAGCAGCCAAGATACTAGCGGGAGGTTTGAGCAGTACTTC	CASSQDTSGRFEQYF
-	TRBV5-1	TRBJ1-1	TRBD1	TGCGCCAGCCGACAGGGTTATGAGACTGAAGCTTTCTTT	CASRQGYETEAFF
-	TRBV19	TRBJ1-1	-	TGTGCCAGTAGTACCCGAGAGGGAAACACTGAAGCTTTCTTT	CASSTREGNTEAFF
-	TRBV7-9	TRBJ1-1	TRBD1	TGTGCCAGCAGCTTACAACAGGGGCCGAACACTGAAGCTTTCTTT	CASSLQQGPNTEAFF
once	TRBV6-5	TRBJ1-5	TRBD1	TGTGCCAGCAGTTACCAGAAGGGGGCCAGTCAGCCCCAGCATTTT	CASSYQKGASQPQHF
-	TRBV4-2	TRBJ2-5	-	TGTGCCAGCAGCGTTGTGGCCGGGACACGCCAAGAGACCCAGTACTTC	CASSVVAGTRQETQYF
-	TRBV28	TRBJ1-1	-	TGTGCCAGCAGCCCTCTGGGGCGGAACACTGAAGCTTTCTTT	CASSPLGRNTEAFF
-	TRBV15	TRBJ2-1	-	TGTGCCACCAGCAGAGATCCAAGGTCAGGGAATGAGCAGTTCTTC	CATSRDPRSGNEQFF
-	TRBV5-6	TRBJ1-4	TRBD1	TGTGCCAGCAGACGTGAACAGGGGGAAAAACTGTTTTTT	CASRREQGEKLFF
-	TRBV19	TRBJ1-5	-	TGTGCCAGTAGTTCCGGGATAAATCAGCCCCAGCATTTT	CASSSGINQPQHF
-	TRBV4-3	TRBJ1-2	TRBD1	TGCGCCAGCAGCCAAACCCGGGACAGGTATGGCTACACCTTC	CASSQTRDRYGYTF
-	TRBV6-6	TRBJ2-3	-	TGTGCCAGCAGTGTAGATAGCGGACCCACAGATACGCAGTATTTT	CASSVDSGPTDTQYF
-	TRBV18	TRBJ2-5	TRBD1	TGTGCCAGCTCACACACCCTTGGGACAGGGTATCAAGAGACCCAGTACTTC	CASSHTLGTGYQETQYF
-	TRBV19	TRBJ2-1	TRBD2	TGTGCCAGTAGTAGGGCCGCGGCGGGAGTATACAATGAGCAGTTCTTC	CASSRAAAGVYNEQFF
-	TRBV2	TRBJ2-3	TRBD2	TGTGCCAGACGAATAGCGGGTATCACAGATACGCAGTATTTT	CARRIAGITDTQYF
-	TRBV28	TRBJ1-2	TRBD1	TGTGCCAGCAGCCAATTGGACAGGGGAGATGGCTACACCTTC	CASSQLDRGDGYTF
-	TRBV7-2	TRBJ1-2	-	TGTGCCAGCAGCTCACGACAGAAAATGAATGGCTACACCTTC	CASSSRQKMNGYTF
few	TRBV18	TRBJ1-4	TRBD1	TGTGCCAGCTCATCCACAGGGGTCAATGAAAAACTGTTTTTT	CASSSTGVNEKLFF
-	TRBV6-6	TRBJ2-3	-	TGTGCCAGCAGTTACTTGGACTCGACAGATACGCAGTATTTT	CASSYLDSTDTQYF
-	TRBV24-1	TRBJ1-4	-	TGTGCCACCAGTGAGGGAGGCAGCTCCCGTTTGACTAATGAAAAACTGTTTTTT	CATSEGGSSRLTNEKLFF
-	TRBV5-6	TRBJ1-4	TRBD1	TGTGCCAGCAGCGTCACTGGGACAGCGGGTGAAAAACTGTTTTTT	CASSVTGTAGEKLFF
once	TRBV18	TRBJ2-6	-	TGTGCCAGCTCACGACAGGATGTTACCTCTGGGGCCAACGTCCTGACTTTC	CASSRQDVTSGANVLTF
-	TRBV6-5	TRBJ2-7	-	TGTGCCAGCAGTTCCGGACTGGAGCTCTACGAGCAGTACTTC	CASSSGLELYEQYF
-	TRBV28	TRBJ1-5	-	TGTGCCAGCAGTTTCCCTCAGGGTGGTAATCAGCCCCAGCATTTT	CASSFPQGGNQPQHF
-	TRBV4-3	TRBJ1-5	-	TGCGCCAGCAGCCAAGGTCCCGGGGAATGGCCCCAGCATTTT	CASSQGPGEWPQHF
-	TRBV28	TRBJ2-7	-	TGTGCCAGCAGTTCGCAGGGTGGCGAGCAGTACTTC	CASSSQGGEQYF
once	TRBV30	TRBJ1-4	-	TGTGCCTGGAGTGTCTCCGAAAAACTGTTTTTT	CAWSVSEKLFF
-	TRBV29-1	TRBJ1-1	-	TGCAGCGTTGGTAGACAGCCGAACACTGAAGCTTTCTTT	CSVGRQPNTEAFF
-	TRBV2	TRBJ1-4	-	TGTGCCAGCAACGTAGACAGAGGCGATGAAAAACTGTTTTTT	CASNVDRGDEKLFF
-	TRBV7-2	TRBJ2-5	TRBD2	TGTGCCAGCAGCCTGGGACTAGCGGGAGTAGAGACCCAGTACTTC	CASSLGLAGVETQYF
-	TRBV19	TRBJ1-1	-	TGTGCCAGTAGTACGGACAGATCTCGGGCTGAAGCTTTCTTT	CASSTDRSRAEAFF
-	TRBV5-1	TRBJ2-2	TRBD1	TGCGCCAGCAAAAGGACAGGGGGCCAGGTCTTCCCCGGGGAGCTGTTTTTT	CASKRTGGQVFPGELFF
-	TRBV21-1	TRBJ1-6	-	TGTGCCAGCAGCACCTGTCGTAGGAGCCGCTCCTATAATTCACCCCTCCACTTT	CASSTCRRSRSYNSPLHF
-	TRBV4-2	TRBJ2-5	TRBD2	TGTGCCAGCAGCCAAGCAGCGGGGCTGGGTGTGGAGACCCAGTACTTC	CASSQAAGLGVETQYF